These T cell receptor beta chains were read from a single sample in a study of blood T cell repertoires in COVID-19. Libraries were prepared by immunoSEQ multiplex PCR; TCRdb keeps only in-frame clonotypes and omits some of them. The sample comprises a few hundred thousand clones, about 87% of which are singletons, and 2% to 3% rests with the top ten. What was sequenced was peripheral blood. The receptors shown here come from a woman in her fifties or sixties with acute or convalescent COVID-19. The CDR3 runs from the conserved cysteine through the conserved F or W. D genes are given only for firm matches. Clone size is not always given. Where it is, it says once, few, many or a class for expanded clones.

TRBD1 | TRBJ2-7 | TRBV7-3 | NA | CASSSGTDYEQYF | TGTGCCAGCAGCTCAGGGACAGACTACGAGCAGTACTTC
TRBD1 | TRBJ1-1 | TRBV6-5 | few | CASSYIGQGQPFF | TGTGCCAGCAGTTATATTGGGCAGGGACAGCCTTTCTTT
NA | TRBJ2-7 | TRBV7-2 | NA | CASSLDGGSYEQYF | TGTGCCAGCAGCCTAGACGGCGGCTCCTACGAGCAGTACTTC
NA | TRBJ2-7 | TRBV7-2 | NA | CASSFASVSYEQYF | TGTGCCAGCAGCTTTGCTAGCGTCTCCTACGAGCAGTACTTC
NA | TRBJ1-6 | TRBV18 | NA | CASSPRWDTDNSPLHF | TGTGCCAGCTCACCAAGGTGGGACACGGATAATTCACCCCTCCACTTT
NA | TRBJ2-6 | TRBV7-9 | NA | CASRRTWSSGANVLTF | TGTGCCAGCAGACGTACTTGGAGCTCTGGGGCCAACGTCCTGACTTTC
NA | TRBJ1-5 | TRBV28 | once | CASARDFNQPQHF | TGTGCCAGCGCACGGGATTTCAATCAGCCCCAGCATTTT
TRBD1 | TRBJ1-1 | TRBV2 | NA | CASSAQGGTEAFF | TGTGCCAGCAGTGCACAGGGGGGCACTGAAGCTTTCTTT
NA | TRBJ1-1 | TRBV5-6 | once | CASSPRAGFGTEAFF | TGTGCCAGCAGCCCGCGGGCAGGCTTCGGAACTGAAGCTTTCTTT
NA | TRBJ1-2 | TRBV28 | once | CASSFAGANYGYTF | TGTGCCAGCAGTTTCGCGGGAGCTAACTATGGCTACACCTTC
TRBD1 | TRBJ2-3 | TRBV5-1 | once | CASSLGWGQGPDTQYF | TGCGCCAGCAGCTTAGGCTGGGGACAGGGGCCAGATACGCAGTATTTT
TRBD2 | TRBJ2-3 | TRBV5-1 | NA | CASSPQTSGRTDTQYF | TGCGCCAGCAGCCCCCAGACTAGCGGGAGGACAGATACGCAGTATTTT
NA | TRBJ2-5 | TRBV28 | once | CASSLRFQETQYF | TGTGCCAGCAGTCTGCGGTTCCAAGAGACCCAGTACTTC
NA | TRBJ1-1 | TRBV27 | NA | CASRRRVMNTEAFF | TGTGCCAGCAGGAGACGGGTCATGAACACTGAAGCTTTCTTT
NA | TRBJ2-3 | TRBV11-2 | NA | CASSLEFQGADTQYF | TGTGCCAGCAGCTTAGAGTTCCAGGGCGCAGATACGCAGTATTTT